The present T cell receptor (beta chain) was sequenced within a study of identical twins. The sample holds a few counts of this clonotype. What it recognizes is unknown. General study results and limits: Low generation probability was overrepresented in out-of-frame alpha sequences shared by twins. Fewer insertions characterized abundant cord blood beta clonotypes, whereas memory repertoires showed none.

The V gene end was trimmed by 4 bases and the J gene end by 5 bases; junction bases not matched to a gene: 10. CDR3 length equals 16 residues. Germline loops: CDR1 SGHRS, CDR2 YFSETQ. A single record per CDR3 protein comes from TCRdb applying MiXCR to the 5' RACE reads. The table has some 330,000 distinct CDR3 sequences, 8.5% to 10% seen once. The sequenced sample consisted of naive T cells sorted from blood. The chain combines TRBV5-1 with TRBJ2-7; 12 nucleotides align to TRBD1. The clonotype comes from a woman between 50 and 59 years old in good health. The CDR3 region has the DNA TGCGCCAGCAGCCCTGCTCCCGGGACAGGGGGCGACGAGCAGTACTTC. This encodes CASSPAPGTGGDEQYF.